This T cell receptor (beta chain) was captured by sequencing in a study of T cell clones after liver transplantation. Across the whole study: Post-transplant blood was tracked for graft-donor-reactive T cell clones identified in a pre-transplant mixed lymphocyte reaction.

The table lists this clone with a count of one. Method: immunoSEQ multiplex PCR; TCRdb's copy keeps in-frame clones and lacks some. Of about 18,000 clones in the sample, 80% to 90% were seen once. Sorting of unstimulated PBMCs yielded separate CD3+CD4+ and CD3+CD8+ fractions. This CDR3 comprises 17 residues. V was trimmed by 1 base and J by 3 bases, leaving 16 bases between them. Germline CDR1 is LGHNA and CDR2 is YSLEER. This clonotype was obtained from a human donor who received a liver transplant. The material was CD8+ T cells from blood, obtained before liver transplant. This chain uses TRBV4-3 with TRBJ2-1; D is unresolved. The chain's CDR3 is CASSQGRSRTGYNEQFF. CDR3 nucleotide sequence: TGCGCCAGCAGCCAAGGGCGCTCTCGGACGGGCTACAATGAGCAGTTCTTC.